Described below is a single T cell receptor (beta chain) sequence and its context. Its antigen is as yet unknown. These data belong to a study of cytomegalovirus exposure and HLA in healthy donors. Study overall: A later analysis reported the same platform for the 120 or so validation repertoires and the 666 first-cohort repertoires. Points from the study as a whole: The tendency of first-cohort TCR clusters to co-occur in the 100 to 150 validation repertoires emerged from a later analysis. The classifier was said to identify cytomegalovirus status with high specificity and sensitivity.

Data came from immunoSEQ multiplex PCR; TCRdb stores just in-frame clones and leaves some out. Among 40,000 to 60,000 clones listed, 90% to 95% were seen once. The CDR3 is 18 amino acids. The germline CDR1 and CDR2 sequences are SGHDT and YYEEEE. The V gene end was trimmed by 4 bases and the J gene end by 4 bases; junction bases not matched to a gene: 10. The donors were members of the approximately 120-subject validation cohort (separate from the roughly 680-subject first cohort). The source material was PBMCs. The sequence was obtained from a woman aged 18-30 years in good health and CMV-seropositive. The V and J genes are TRBV5-6 and TRBJ2-3, with 15 bases aligning to TRBD2. Here the CDR3 reads CASSLKPGLAGGADTQYF. CDR3 sequence (DNA): TGTGCCAGCAGCCTCAAACCGGGACTAGCGGGAGGCGCAGATACGCAGTATTTT. The whole variable domain, remainder taken from reference TRBV5-6 and TRBJ2-3, is DAGVTQSPTHLIKTRGQQVTLRCSPKSGHDTVSWYQQALGQGPQFIFQYYEEEERQRGNFPDRFSGHQFPNYSSELNVNALLLGDSALYLCASSLKPGLAGGADTQYFGPGTRLTVL.